This TCR beta chain was profiled in a study of molecular identifiers for immune sequencing clone quantification. General study results and limits: Over 97% of effector molecules, but under 1% in naive cells, were held by clones with more than 20 RNA copies.

Comment on this clonotype: Its cognate antigen is unknown. This may be a read error, as it is one base from a much larger clone. The CDR3 does not close with the conserved phenylalanine or tryptophan, likely indicating a read error.

Naive CD8 T cells were FACS-sorted by CD8+CD4-CCR7+CD45RA+ markers. TCRdb re-analysed the PCR reads in MiXCR, keeping a single row per CDR3 protein. This repertoire shows approximately 54,000 distinct CDR3 sequences, less than 25% found once; its top ten account for under 2%. The TCR sequence derives from a human donor in good health. Some libraries in this study had Jurkat cell RNA spiked in. The sequenced sample consisted of naive CD8+ T cells from blood, with Jurkat cell RNA spiked in. This sample's subset: FACS-sorted CD8+CD4-CCR7+CD45RA+ naive T cells.

CDR3 loop: CASSFAGGDGRTEAFS. The DNA of the CDR3 is TGCGCCAGCAGCTTTGCAGGGGGAGATGGGAGGACTGAAGCTTTCTCT. The rearrangement joins TRBV5-1 to TRBJ1-1, with 7 bases fitting TRBD1. The CDR3 spans 16 residues. Trimming at V came to 2 bases and at J to 5 bases, leaving 12 bases not matched to a gene. Germline CDR1 SGHRS, CDR2 YFSETQ.